This T cell receptor (beta chain) was sequenced during a study of early stage breast cancer tumors. The study's findings and limits: Enriched TCRB sequences shared across patients were mostly commonly generated sequences.

V shed 9 bases, J shed 3 bases, and the junction held 22 bases outside the gene matches. In germline, CDR1 is LNHDA, CDR2 SQIVND (reference sequence). This CDR3 is built from 18 residues. This clone has just a few counts. Antigen specificity is unknown. Libraries were prepared by immunoSEQ multiplex PCR; TCRdb keeps only in-frame clonotypes and omits some of them. The sample records some 35,000 clones, roughly 70% being singletons. This sequence joins TRBV19 and TRBJ1-2; 7 bases agree with TRBD1. The clonotype originates from a person aged 55-75 years with breast cancer. The specimen sequenced was blood. For the CDR3, the DNA is TGTGCCAGCAGCAAGGCCCCCGGGACAGTGGATCCCCACTATGGCTACACCTTC. Translation: CASSKAPGTVDPHYGYTF.